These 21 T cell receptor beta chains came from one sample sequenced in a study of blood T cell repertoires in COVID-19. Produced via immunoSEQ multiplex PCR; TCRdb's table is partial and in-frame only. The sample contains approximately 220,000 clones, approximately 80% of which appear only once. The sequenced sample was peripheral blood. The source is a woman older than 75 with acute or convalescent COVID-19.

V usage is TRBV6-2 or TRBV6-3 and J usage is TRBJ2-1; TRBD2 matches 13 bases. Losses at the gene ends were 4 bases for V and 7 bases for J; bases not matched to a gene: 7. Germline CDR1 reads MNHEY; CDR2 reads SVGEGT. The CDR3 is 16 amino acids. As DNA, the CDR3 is TGTGCCAGCAGTTTAACGACTAGCGGGGGGTTTAATGAGCAGTTCTTC. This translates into CASSLTTSGGFNEQFF.

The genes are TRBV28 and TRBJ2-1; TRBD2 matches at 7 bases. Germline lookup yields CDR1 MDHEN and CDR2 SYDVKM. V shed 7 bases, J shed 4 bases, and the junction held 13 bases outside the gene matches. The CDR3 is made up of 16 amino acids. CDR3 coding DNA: TGTGCCAGCATGAGGGGCGGGGGTCGGGTTTACAATGAGCAGTTCTTC. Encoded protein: CASMRGGGRVYNEQFF. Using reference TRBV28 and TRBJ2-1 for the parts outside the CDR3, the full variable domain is DVKVTQSSRYLVKRTGEKVFLECVQDMDHENMFWYRQDPGLGLRLIYFSYDVKMKEKGDIPEGYSVSREKKERFSLILESASTNQTSMYLCASMRGGGRVYNEQFFGPGTRLTVL.

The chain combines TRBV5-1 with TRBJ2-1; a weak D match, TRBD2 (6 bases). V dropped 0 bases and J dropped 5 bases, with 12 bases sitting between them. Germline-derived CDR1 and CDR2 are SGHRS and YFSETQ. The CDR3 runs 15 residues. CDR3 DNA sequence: TGCGCCAGCAGCTTGGTGGCTAGCGCAAACAATGAGCAGTTCTTC. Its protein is CASSLVASANNEQFF.

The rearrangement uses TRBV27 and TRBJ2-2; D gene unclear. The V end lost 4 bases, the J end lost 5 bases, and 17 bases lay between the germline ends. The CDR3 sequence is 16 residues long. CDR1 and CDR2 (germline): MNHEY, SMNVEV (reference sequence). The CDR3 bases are TGTGCCAGCAGTTCTCATGACCCTGCGGATACCGGGGAGCTGTTTTTT. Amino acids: CASSSHDPADTGELFF.

The CDR3: CASSPGGGTGYNEQFF. The CDR3 nucleotides read TGTGCCAGCAGCCCCGGGGGGGGGACAGGGTACAATGAGCAGTTCTTC. V and J are TRBV7-2 and TRBJ2-1, with a tentative D call TRBD1 (9 bases). The CDR3 consists of 16 residues. Trimming stripped 5 bases from V and 4 bases from J, with 18 bases between. Germline CDR1 reads SGHTA; CDR2 reads FQGNSA.

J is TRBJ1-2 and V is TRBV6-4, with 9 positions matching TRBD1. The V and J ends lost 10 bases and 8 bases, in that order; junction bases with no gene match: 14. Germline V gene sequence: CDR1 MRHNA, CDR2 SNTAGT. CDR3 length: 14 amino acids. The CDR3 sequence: CANRTGVPPRGYTF. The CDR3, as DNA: TGTGCCAATAGGACAGGGGTTCCCCCTCGGGGCTACACCTTC.

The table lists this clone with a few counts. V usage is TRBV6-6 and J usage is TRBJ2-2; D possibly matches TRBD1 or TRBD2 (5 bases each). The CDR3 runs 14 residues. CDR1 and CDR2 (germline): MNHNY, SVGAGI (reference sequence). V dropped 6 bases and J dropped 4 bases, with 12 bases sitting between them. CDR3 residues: CASRRGEITGELFF. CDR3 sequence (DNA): TGTGCCAGCAGGCGAGGGGAGATCACCGGGGAGCTGTTTTTT.

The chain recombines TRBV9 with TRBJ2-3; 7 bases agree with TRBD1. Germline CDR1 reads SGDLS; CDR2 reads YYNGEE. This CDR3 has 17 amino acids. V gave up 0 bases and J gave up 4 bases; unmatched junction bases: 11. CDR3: CASSVGNLGQGADTQYF. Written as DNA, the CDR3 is TGTGCCAGCAGCGTAGGAAACCTGGGTCAGGGGGCAGATACGCAGTATTTT. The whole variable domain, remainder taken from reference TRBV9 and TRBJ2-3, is DSGVTQTPKHLITATGQRVTLRCSPRSGDLSVYWYQQSLDQGLQFLIQYYNGEERAKGNILERFSAQQFPDLHSELNLSSLELGDSALYFCASSVGNLGQGADTQYFGPGTRLTVL.

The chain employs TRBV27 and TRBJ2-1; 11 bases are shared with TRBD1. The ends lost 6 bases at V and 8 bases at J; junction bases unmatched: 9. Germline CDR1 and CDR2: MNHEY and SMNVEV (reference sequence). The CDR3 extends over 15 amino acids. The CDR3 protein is CASRQGTGGEYEQFF. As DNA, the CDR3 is TGTGCCAGCAGACAAGGGACAGGGGGAGAGTATGAGCAGTTCTTC.

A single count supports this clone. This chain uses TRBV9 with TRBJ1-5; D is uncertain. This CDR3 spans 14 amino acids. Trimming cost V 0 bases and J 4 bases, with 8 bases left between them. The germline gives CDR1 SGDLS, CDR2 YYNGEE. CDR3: CASSVGPGNQPQHF. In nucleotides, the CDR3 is TGTGCCAGCAGCGTAGGGCCGGGAAATCAGCCCCAGCATTTT.

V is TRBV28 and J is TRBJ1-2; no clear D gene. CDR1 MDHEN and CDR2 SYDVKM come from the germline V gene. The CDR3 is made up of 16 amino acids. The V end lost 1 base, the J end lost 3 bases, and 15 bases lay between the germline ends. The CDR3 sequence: CASSLYTRVKDYGYTF. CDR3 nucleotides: TGTGCCAGCAGTTTATATACGAGGGTTAAGGACTATGGCTACACCTTC.

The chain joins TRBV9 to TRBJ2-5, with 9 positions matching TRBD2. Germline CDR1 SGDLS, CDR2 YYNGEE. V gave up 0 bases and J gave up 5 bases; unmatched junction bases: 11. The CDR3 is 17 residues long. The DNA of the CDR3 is TGTGCCAGCAGCGTAGGGGCTAGCGGGGCTGCGGGGGAGACCCAGTACTTC. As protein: CASSVGASGAAGETQYF.

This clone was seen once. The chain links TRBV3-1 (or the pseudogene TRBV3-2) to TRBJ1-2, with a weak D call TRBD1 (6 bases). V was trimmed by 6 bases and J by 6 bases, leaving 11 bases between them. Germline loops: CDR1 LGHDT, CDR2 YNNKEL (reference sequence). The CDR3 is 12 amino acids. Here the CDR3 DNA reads TGTGCCAGCAGTTACAGGGATCATGGCTACACCTTC. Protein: CASSYRDHGYTF.

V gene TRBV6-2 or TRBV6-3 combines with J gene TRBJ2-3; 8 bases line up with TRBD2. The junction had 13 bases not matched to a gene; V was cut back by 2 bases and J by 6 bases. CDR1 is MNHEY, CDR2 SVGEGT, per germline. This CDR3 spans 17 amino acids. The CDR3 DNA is TGTGCCAGCAGTTACAAGTCTAGCGGGCTTTCATCGGATACGCAGTATTTT. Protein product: CASSYKSSGLSSDTQYF.

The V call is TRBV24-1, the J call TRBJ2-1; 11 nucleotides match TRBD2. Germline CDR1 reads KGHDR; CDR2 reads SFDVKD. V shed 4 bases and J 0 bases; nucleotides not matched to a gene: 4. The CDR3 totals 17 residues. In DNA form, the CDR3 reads TGTGCCACCAGTGAGGGACTAGCGGCAATCTCCTACAATGAGCAGTTCTTC. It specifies CATSEGLAAISYNEQFF.

The CDR3 loop is CASSLRRTDTEAFF. CDR3 nucleotide sequence: TGTGCCAGCAGCTTGCGGCGGACAGACACTGAAGCTTTCTTT. This rearrangement joins TRBV5-5 to TRBJ1-1; the D gene is possibly TRBD1 (6 bases). The ends were cut back, 1 base at V and 3 bases at J, with 10 bases in the middle. The CDR3 runs 14 residues. Per the germline V gene, CDR1 is SGHKS and CDR2 is YYEKEE (reference sequence).

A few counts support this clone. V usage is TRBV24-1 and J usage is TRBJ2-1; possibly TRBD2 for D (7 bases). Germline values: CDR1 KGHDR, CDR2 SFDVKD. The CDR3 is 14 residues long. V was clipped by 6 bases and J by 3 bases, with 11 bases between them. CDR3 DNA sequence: TGTGCCACCAGTCGGGGGGCCAACTACAATGAGCAGTTCTTC. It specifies CATSRGANYNEQFF.

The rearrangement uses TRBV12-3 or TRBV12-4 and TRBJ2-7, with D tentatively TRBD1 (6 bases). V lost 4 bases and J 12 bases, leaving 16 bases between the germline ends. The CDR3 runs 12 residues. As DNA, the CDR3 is TGTGCCAGCAGTTCCCTGGGGGCGGGTCCGTACTTC. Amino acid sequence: CASSSLGAGPYF.

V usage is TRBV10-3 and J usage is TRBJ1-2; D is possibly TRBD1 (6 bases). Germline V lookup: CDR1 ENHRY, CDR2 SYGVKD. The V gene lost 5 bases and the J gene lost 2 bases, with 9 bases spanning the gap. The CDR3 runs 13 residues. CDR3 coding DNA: TGTGCCATCAGTTCAACAGGGAACTATGGCTACACCTTC. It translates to CAISSTGNYGYTF.

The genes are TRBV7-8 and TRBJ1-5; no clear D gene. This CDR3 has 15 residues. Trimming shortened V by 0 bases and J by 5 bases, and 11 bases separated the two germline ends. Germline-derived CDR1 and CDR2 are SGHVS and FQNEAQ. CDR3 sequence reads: CASSLAYRGYQPQHF. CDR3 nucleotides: TGTGCCAGCAGCTTAGCTTACCGAGGTTATCAGCCCCAGCATTTT.

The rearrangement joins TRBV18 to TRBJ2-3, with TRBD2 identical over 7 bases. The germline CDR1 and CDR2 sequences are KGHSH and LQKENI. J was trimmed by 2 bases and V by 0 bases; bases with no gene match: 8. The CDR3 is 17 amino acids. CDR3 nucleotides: TGTGCCAGCTCACCACCCCACCGGGACTACCTCACAGATACGCAGTATTTT. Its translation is CASSPPHRDYLTDTQYF.